This is a list of T cell receptor beta chains from one sample in a study of T cell repertoires in cytomegalovirus infection. Their cognate antigens are unknown. TCRdb ran MiXCR on the reads and lists one entry per CDR3 protein. Altogether about 920,000 distinct CDR3 sequences are present, roughly 31% being singletons, with the ten largest covering 13%. The starting material was cultured CD8+ T cells from PBMCs, obtained from culture after CMV antigen stimulation. The receptors derive from a human donor in good health (CMV status not recorded). Some clones in this sample may be carry-over from other donors' samples. Both conserved end residues are part of each CDR3. A D gene is named only where the DNA matches it firmly. A clone size is listed for some rows: how often the clone was seen (once, few, many), or a class if it is expanded.

DNA,CDR3,D,J,V,size
TGTGCCAGCAGCTCAAGCCGCGGACTAGCGGGGGGCATGCATACGCAGTATTTT,CASSSSRGLAGGMHTQYF,TRBD2,TRBJ2-3,TRBV7-2,many
TGTGCCAGCAGTTCGCCGATAGGCTATGGCTACACCTTC,CASSSPIGYGYTF,.,TRBJ1-2,TRBV12-3/TRBV12-4,few
TGTGCCAGAAGCCCGACAGAATCCTCCGGGAACACCATATATTTT,CARSPTESSGNTIYF,.,TRBJ1-3,TRBV7-9,.
TGTGCCAGCAGCGCCGGATCGTCACCCCTCCACTTT,CASSAGSSPLHF,.,TRBJ1-6,TRBV9,.
TGTGCCAGCAGCTTTCCCGGGACAGGGGATTCACCCCTCCACTTT,CASSFPGTGDSPLHF,TRBD1,TRBJ1-6,TRBV7-3,.
TGTGCCAGCAGAGTAGCGGCAACCTACAATGAGCAGTTCTTC,CASRVAATYNEQFF,.,TRBJ2-1,TRBV12-3/TRBV12-4,many
TGTGCCAGCACCCCCCCCGGTGGGAGGGGCTACACCTTC,CASTPPGGRGYTF,.,TRBJ1-2,TRBV7-8,many
TGTGCCAGCAGAGGAGAGTACACTGAAGCTTTCTTT,CASRGEYTEAFF,.,TRBJ1-1,TRBV11-2,.
TGTGCCAGCAGCCAAATCGGGACAGATCCGAACACTGAAGCTTTCTTT,CASSQIGTDPNTEAFF,TRBD1,TRBJ1-1,TRBV4-2,.
TGTGCCAGCAGTTACTCGGACGGTGCCAATCAGCCCCAGCATTTT,CASSYSDGANQPQHF,.,TRBJ1-5,TRBV6-5,few
TGTGCCAGCAGTTATTTAGCCCCACCGGGACCGGGACTACCACCGCCTCAAGAGACCCAGTACTTC,CASSYLAPPGPGLPPPQETQYF,TRBD2,TRBJ2-5,TRBV6-5,.
TGTGCCAGCAGTGTCCGGGACTACAATGAGCAGTTCTTC,CASSVRDYNEQFF,.,TRBJ2-1,TRBV6-1,few
TGTGCCAGCATCCTCAGGGACGGACGGCACACTGAAGCTTTCTTT,CASILRDGRHTEAFF,.,TRBJ1-1,TRBV7-8,many
TGCAGCGTTCCCAGGGGATACAATGAGCAGTTCTTC,CSVPRGYNEQFF,.,TRBJ2-1,TRBV29-1,.
TGTGCCAGCACTAGAGCTGGGGCGGGGGAAATAGATACGCAGTATTTT,CASTRAGAGEIDTQYF,TRBD2,TRBJ2-3,TRBV6-6,.
TGTGCCAGCACCTCCGGAAACGGTAATCAGCCCCAGCATTTT,CASTSGNGNQPQHF,.,TRBJ1-5,TRBV12-3/TRBV12-4,once
TGTGCCAGCAGCAAGTCCCTCGCTGAAGCTTTCTTT,CASSKSLAEAFF,.,TRBJ1-1,TRBV7-9,.
TGCAGTGCTAGAGATTGGACGCGGGGGGCCTGGGAGACCCAGTACTTC,CSARDWTRGAWETQYF,TRBD2,TRBJ2-5,TRBV20-1,.
TGTGCCAGCAGGAGAAGGGGGGGGACCTACAATGAGCAGTTCTTC,CASRRRGGTYNEQFF,.,TRBJ2-1,TRBV25-1,.
TGTGCCAGCAGCGCCAACAGGACTAGTTTAAGAGCTGCGGCGAACACCGGGGAGCTGTTTTTT,CASSANRTSLRAAANTGELFF,TRBD2,TRBJ2-2,TRBV9,.
TGTGCCAGTAGTGAAACAGCGGGGGTAACGAGCGAGCAGTACTTC,CASSETAGVTSEQYF,TRBD2,TRBJ2-7,TRBV19,.